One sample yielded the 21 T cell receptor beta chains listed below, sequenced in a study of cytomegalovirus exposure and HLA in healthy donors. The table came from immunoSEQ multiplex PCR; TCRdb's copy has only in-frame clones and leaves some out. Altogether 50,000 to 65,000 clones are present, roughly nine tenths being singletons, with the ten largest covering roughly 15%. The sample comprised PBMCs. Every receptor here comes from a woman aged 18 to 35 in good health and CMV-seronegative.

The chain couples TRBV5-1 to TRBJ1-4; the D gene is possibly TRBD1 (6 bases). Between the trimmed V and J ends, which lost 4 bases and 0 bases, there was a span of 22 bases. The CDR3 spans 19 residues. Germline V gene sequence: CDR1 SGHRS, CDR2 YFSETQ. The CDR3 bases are TGCGCCAGCAGCCCAGGACAGCCGAGAGGCCTTGCAACTAATGAAAAACTGTTTTTT. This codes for CASSPGQPRGLATNEKLFF.

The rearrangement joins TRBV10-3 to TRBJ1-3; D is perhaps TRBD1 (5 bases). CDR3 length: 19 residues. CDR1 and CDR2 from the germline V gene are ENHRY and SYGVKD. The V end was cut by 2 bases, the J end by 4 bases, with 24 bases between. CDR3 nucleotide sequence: TGTGCCATCAGTGAGAAAAAAAGATGGAGGGGATTGGAAGGAAACACCATATATTTT. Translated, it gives CAISEKKRWRGLEGNTIYF.

CDR3 sequence: CASTGDGANVLTF. The CDR3 DNA follows: TGTGCCAGCACGGGGGACGGGGCCAACGTCCTGACTTTC. This sequence joins TRBV6-5 and TRBJ2-6, with a weak D call TRBD2 (6 bases). V lost 7 bases and J lost 4, with 8 bases in between. CDR3 length: 13 residues. Germline loops: CDR1 MNHEY, CDR2 SVGAGI.

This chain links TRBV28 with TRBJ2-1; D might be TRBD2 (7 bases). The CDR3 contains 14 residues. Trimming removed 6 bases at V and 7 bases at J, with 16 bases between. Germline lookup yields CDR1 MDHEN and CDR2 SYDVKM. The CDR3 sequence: CASSQWGGRNEQFF. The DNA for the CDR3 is TGTGCCAGCAGCCAATGGGGGGGGCGGAATGAGCAGTTCTTC. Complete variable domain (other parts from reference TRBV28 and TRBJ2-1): DVKVTQSSRYLVKRTGEKVFLECVQDMDHENMFWYRQDPGLGLRLIYFSYDVKMKEKGDIPEGYSVSREKKERFSLILESASTNQTSMYLCASSQWGGRNEQFFGPGTRLTVL.

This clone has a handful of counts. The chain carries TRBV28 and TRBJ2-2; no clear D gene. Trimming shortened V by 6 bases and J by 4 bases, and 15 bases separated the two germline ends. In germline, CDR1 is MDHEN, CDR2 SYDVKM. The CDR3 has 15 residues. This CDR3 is CASSPRLAITGELFF. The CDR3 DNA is TGTGCCAGCAGCCCCCGATTAGCTATCACCGGGGAGCTGTTTTTT.

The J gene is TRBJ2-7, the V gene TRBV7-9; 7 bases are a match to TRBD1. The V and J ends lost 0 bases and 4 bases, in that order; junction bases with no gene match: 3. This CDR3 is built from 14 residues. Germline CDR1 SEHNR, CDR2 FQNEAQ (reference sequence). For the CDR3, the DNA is TGTGCCAGCAGCTTAGCGACAGGGATATACGAGCAGTACTTC. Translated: CASSLATGIYEQYF.

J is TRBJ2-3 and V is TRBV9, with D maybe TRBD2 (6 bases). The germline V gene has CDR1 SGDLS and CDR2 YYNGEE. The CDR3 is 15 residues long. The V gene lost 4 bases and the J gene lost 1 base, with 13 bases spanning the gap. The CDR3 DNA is TGTGCCAGCAGCAAGATAGCGGACCGCACAGATACGCAGTATTTT. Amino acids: CASSKIADRTDTQYF.

The CDR3 reads CASSLYPAGVETQYF. The CDR3 region has the DNA TGTGCCAGCAGCTTATATCCAGCGGGGGTAGAGACCCAGTACTTC. The chain recombines TRBV7-9 with TRBJ2-5; 8 nucleotides match TRBD2. Per the germline V gene, CDR1 is SEHNR and CDR2 is FQNEAQ (reference sequence). The CDR3 has 15 residues. V gave up 2 bases and J gave up 4 bases; unmatched junction bases: 6.

CDR3 in amino acids: CASSPGQGFTDTQYF. CDR3 bases: TGTGCCAGCAGCCCGGGACAGGGGTTTACAGATACGCAGTATTTT. The rearrangement links TRBV7-3 to TRBJ2-3, with TRBD1 matching over 10 bases. The CDR3 runs 15 residues. In germline, CDR1 is SGHTA, CDR2 FQGTGA. With V trimmed by 5 bases and J by 3 bases, 5 bases remained unmatched.

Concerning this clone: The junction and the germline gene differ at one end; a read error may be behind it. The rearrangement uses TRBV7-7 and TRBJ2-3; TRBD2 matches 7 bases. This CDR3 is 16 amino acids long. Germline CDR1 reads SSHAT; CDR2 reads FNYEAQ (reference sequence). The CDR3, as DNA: TGTGCTAGCAGCTTGGGCCAGGGAGGGAGCACAGATACGCAGTATTTT. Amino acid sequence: CASSLGQGGSTDTQYF.

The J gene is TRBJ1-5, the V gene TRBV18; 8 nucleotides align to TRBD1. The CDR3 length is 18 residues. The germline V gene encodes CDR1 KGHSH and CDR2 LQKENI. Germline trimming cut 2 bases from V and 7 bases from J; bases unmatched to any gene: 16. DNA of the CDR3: TGTGCCAGCTCACCAGTAAGCAGGGGGCGCGACACGGGCCAGCCCCAGCATTTT. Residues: CASSPVSRGRDTGQPQHF.

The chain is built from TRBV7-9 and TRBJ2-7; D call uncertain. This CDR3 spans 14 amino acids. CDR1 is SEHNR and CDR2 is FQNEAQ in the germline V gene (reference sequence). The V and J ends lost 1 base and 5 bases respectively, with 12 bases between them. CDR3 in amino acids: CASSLVGGGHEQYF. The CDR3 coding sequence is TGTGCCAGCAGCTTAGTAGGTGGCGGTCACGAGCAGTACTTC.

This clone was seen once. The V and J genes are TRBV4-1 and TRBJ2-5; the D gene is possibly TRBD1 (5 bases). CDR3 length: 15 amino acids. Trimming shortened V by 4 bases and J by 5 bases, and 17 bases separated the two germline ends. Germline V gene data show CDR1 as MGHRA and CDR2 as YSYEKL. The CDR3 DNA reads TGCGCCAGCAGCCCCTCGGCAGGGTCCTGGGAGACCCAGTACTTC. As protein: CASSPSAGSWETQYF.

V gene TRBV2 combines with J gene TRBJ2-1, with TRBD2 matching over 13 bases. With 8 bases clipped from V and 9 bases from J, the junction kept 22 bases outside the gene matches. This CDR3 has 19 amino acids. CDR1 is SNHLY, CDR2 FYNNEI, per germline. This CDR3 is CASHHRDPGTSGAVGEQFF. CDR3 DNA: TGTGCCAGCCATCACCGGGACCCCGGGACTAGCGGGGCGGTGGGTGAGCAGTTCTTC.

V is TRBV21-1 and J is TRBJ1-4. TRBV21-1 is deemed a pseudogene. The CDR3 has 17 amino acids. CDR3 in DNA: TGTGCCAGCAGCAATGGGGGGGGCTCATGGTCTAATGAAAAACTGTTTTTT. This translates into CASSNGGGSWSNEKLFF.

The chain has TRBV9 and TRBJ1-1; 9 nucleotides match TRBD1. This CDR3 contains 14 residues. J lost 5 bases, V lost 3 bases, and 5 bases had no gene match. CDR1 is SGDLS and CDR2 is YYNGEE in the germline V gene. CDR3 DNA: TGTGCCAGCAGCGCACAGGGGGCGAGTACTGAAGCTTTCTTT. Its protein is CASSAQGASTEAFF.

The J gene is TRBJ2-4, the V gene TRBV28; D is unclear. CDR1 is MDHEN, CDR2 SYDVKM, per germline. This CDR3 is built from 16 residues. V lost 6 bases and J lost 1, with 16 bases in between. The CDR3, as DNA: TGTGCCAGCAGCCCATGGGCCGGTGGGGCCAAAAACATTCAGTACTTC. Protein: CASSPWAGGAKNIQYF.

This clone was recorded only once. CDR3 loop: CSARSTGVGSPLHF. The CDR3 DNA reads TGCAGCGCAAGATCGACAGGGGTAGGCTCACCCCTCCACTTT. This chain links TRBV29-1 with TRBJ1-6, with 8 bases lining up with TRBD1. V shed 7 bases, J shed 10 bases, and the junction held 12 bases outside the gene matches. Germline CDR1 SQVTM, CDR2 ANQGSEA. The CDR3 is 14 amino acids.

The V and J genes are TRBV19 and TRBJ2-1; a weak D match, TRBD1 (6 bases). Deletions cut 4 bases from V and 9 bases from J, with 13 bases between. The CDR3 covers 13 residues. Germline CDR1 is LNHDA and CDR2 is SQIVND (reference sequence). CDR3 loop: CASSTPGRGEQFF. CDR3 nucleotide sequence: TGTGCCAGTAGTACACCCGGCAGGGGTGAGCAGTTCTTC.

As DNA, the CDR3 is TGTGCCAGCAGCTTGGCCGGGACAGGCTACGAGCAGTACTTC. It yields the protein CASSLAGTGYEQYF. V and J are TRBV5-6 and TRBJ2-7, with 8 bases aligning to TRBD1. This CDR3 contains 14 residues. Trimming took 0 bases from V and 3 from J; bases not matched to a gene: 2. Germline V lookup: CDR1 SGHDT, CDR2 YYEEEE.

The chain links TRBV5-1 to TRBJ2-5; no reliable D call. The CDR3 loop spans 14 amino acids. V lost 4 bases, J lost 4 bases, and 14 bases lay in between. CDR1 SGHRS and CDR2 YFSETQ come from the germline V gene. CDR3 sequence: CASSPRGTRETQYF. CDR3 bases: TGCGCCAGCAGCCCCCGCGGCACCCGAGAGACCCAGTACTTC.